This passage covers 27 T cell receptor beta chains from one sample sequenced in a study of blood T cell repertoires in COVID-19. Data came from immunoSEQ multiplex PCR; TCRdb stores just in-frame clones and leaves some out. Of about 150,000 clones in the sample, about 90% were seen once. Sequencing was carried out using peripheral blood. The source of these receptors is a man aged 45-65 years with acute or convalescent COVID-19.

This chain joins TRBV3-1 (or the pseudogene TRBV3-2) and TRBJ1-1; 10 bases match TRBD1. The CDR3 extends over 15 amino acids. Germline V gene lookup returns CDR1 LGHDT and CDR2 YNNKEL (reference sequence). The ends lost 3 bases at V and 7 bases at J; junction bases unmatched: 8. The CDR3 protein is CASSQTGGASYEAFF. In DNA, the CDR3 is TGTGCCAGCAGCCAGACAGGGGGCGCATCCTATGAAGCTTTCTTT.

This clone showed up just once. This chain uses TRBV7-3 with TRBJ2-2, with TRBD1 matching over 9 bases. The junction had 4 bases not matched to a gene; V was cut back by 8 bases and J by 3 bases. CDR1 is SGHTA, CDR2 FQGTGA, per germline. This CDR3 contains 14 residues. Here the CDR3 reads CASGGTGYTGELFF. CDR3 nucleotide sequence: TGTGCCAGCGGCGGGACAGGGTACACCGGGGAGCTGTTTTTT.

J is TRBJ2-1 and V is TRBV19; 7 nucleotides align to TRBD2. Germline V gene lookup returns CDR1 LNHDA and CDR2 SQIVND (reference sequence). V trimming: 4 bases; J trimming: 7 bases; junction bases outside the gene matches: 10. The CDR3 length is 15 residues. The DNA of the CDR3 is TGTGCCAGTAGTACCGAGCGGGATTATTGGAATGAGCAGTTCTTC. Protein sequence: CASSTERDYWNEQFF.

The chain joins TRBV29-1 to TRBJ2-1, with D unresolved. Between the trimmed V and J ends, which lost 7 bases and 3 bases, there was a span of 10 bases. Germline lookup yields CDR1 SQVTM and CDR2 ANQGSEA. The CDR3 extends over 12 amino acids. CDR3 nucleotides: TGCAGCGCGGACCAGAACTACAATGAGCAGTTCTTC. Its translation: CSADQNYNEQFF.

This clone was counted a single time. CDR3 protein: CATSPRGTNTGELFF. CDR3 bases: TGTGCCACCAGTCCACGGGGAACGAACACCGGGGAGCTGTTTTTT. The chain employs TRBV24-1 and TRBJ2-2; possibly TRBD2 for D (5 bases). Germline V lookup: CDR1 KGHDR, CDR2 SFDVKD. The CDR3 has 15 amino acids. V lost 6 bases to trimming and J lost 0 bases, with 10 bases between them.

In its sample, this clone was seen once. The chain uses TRBV19 and TRBJ2-7; 15 nucleotides line up with TRBD2. Trimming at V came to 6 bases and at J to 6 bases, leaving 12 bases not matched to a gene. The length of the CDR3 is 17 residues. Looked up from germline, CDR1 is LNHDA and CDR2 is SQIVND (reference sequence). CDR3 in amino acids: CASSRLPGLAGGAEQYF. CDR3 sequence (DNA): TGTGCCAGTAGCCGCCTTCCGGGACTAGCGGGAGGAGCCGAGCAGTACTTC.

The genes are TRBV6-5 and TRBJ2-1, with D possibly matching TRBD2 (5 bases). The CDR3 consists of 15 residues. V lost 6 bases and J 5 bases, leaving 17 bases between the germline ends. The germline V gene encodes CDR1 MNHEY and CDR2 SVGAGI. The CDR3 protein is CASRLAPTIDNEQFF. As DNA, the CDR3 is TGTGCCAGCAGATTAGCGCCAACGATAGACAATGAGCAGTTCTTC.

The V and J genes are TRBV30 and TRBJ2-1; 12 bases align to TRBD2. This CDR3 comprises 14 residues. From germline, CDR1 is GTSNPN and CDR2 SVGIG (reference sequence). V lost 3 bases, J lost 5 bases, and 2 bases stayed unmatched. The CDR3 protein is CAWRRLAGDNEQFF. In nucleotides, the CDR3 is TGTGCCTGGAGAAGACTAGCGGGGGACAATGAGCAGTTCTTC.

The chain uses TRBV28 and TRBJ1-6; TRBD1 might be the D (6 bases). Germline V gene lookup returns CDR1 MDHEN and CDR2 SYDVKM. V was cut by 5 bases and J by 7 bases, with 12 bases left in between. The CDR3 consists of 14 residues. The CDR3 sequence: CASSNTGKNSPLHF. In DNA form, the CDR3 reads TGTGCCAGCAGTAATACAGGGAAAAATTCACCCCTCCACTTT.

The V gene is TRBV10-1, the J gene TRBJ1-3, with unresolved D. CDR3 length equals 12 residues. The V and J ends lost 10 bases and 4 bases respectively, with 11 bases between them. Germline V lookup: CDR1 WNHNN, CDR2 SYGVQD (reference sequence). Here the CDR3 reads CATRDSGNTIYF. The DNA of the CDR3 is TGCGCCACCCGGGATTCGGGAAACACCATATATTTT.

Here the CDR3 reads CASSTRLSSSYNEQFF. CDR3 bases: TGTGCCAGCAGCACCCGACTGTCGAGCTCCTACAATGAGCAGTTCTTC. J is TRBJ2-1 and V is TRBV11-2; D call uncertain. The CDR3 has 16 residues. Per the germline V gene, CDR1 is SGHAT and CDR2 is FQNNGV. V shed 5 bases and J shed 0 bases, with 14 bases lying between them. The variable domain in full, completed from reference TRBV11-2 and TRBJ2-1, reads EAGVAQSPRYKIIEKRQSVAFWCNPISGHATLYWYQQILGQGPKLLIQFQNNGVVDDSQLPKDRFSAERLKGVDSTLKIQPAKLEDSAVYLCASSTRLSSSYNEQFFGPGTRLTVL.

The rearrangement uses TRBV7-9 and TRBJ2-2; a possible D gene is TRBD1 (5 bases). The germline CDR1 and CDR2 sequences are SEHNR and FQNEAQ (reference sequence). Trimming stripped 9 bases from V and 6 bases from J, with 20 bases between. The CDR3 loop spans 15 amino acids. In DNA, the CDR3 is TGTGCCAGTCCCGGGCCAGGGTTGCCGGCCGGGGAGCTGTTTTTT. Encoded protein: CASPGPGLPAGELFF.

The chain combines TRBV3-1 (or the pseudogene TRBV3-2) with TRBJ1-6; 9 bases match TRBD1. Germline V gene data show CDR1 as LGHDT and CDR2 as YNNKEL (reference sequence). The V and J ends lost 5 bases and 5 bases, in that order; junction bases with no gene match: 4. CDR3 size: 15 residues. DNA for the CDR3: TGTGCCAGCAGCTTTCGGACAGGGGATAATTCACCCCTCCACTTT. It specifies CASSFRTGDNSPLHF.

This clone was picked up a small number of times. The chain combines TRBV7-9 with TRBJ2-1; TRBD2 matches at 12 bases. V dropped 2 bases and J dropped 9; count of bases not matched to a gene: 2. The CDR3 is 14 residues long. Germline V gives CDR1 SEHNR, CDR2 FQNEAQ (reference sequence). CDR3 DNA: TGTGCCAGCAGCTTAACTAGCGGGGGGACTGAGCAGTTCTTC. Amino acids: CASSLTSGGTEQFF.

This clone was seen once. V is TRBV18 and J is TRBJ1-4; no clear D gene. This CDR3 is built from 15 residues. V lost 3 bases, J lost 0 bases, and 8 bases lay in between. Germline V gives CDR1 KGHSH, CDR2 LQKENI. CDR3 region: CASSPSGTTNEKLFF. The CDR3 nucleotides read TGTGCCAGCTCACCGTCGGGGACAACTAATGAAAAACTGTTTTTT.

The chain couples TRBV18 to TRBJ2-5, with a possible D match to TRBD1 (6 bases). CDR3 length: 15 residues. The V end was cut by 6 bases, the J end by 2 bases, with 16 bases between. In germline, CDR1 is KGHSH, CDR2 LQKENI. CDR3 in DNA: TGTGCCAGCTCCACGAACAGGGCCTCTCAAGAGACCCAGTACTTC. Translated: CASSTNRASQETQYF.

The chain has TRBV7-2 and TRBJ2-1; the D is unclear. This CDR3 contains 12 residues. Trimming cost V 2 bases and J 9 bases, with 8 bases left between them. CDR1 is SGHTA and CDR2 is FQGNSA in the germline V gene. The CDR3 nucleotides read TGTGCCAGCAGCTTACATAACGGTGAGCAGTTCTTC. Its translation: CASSLHNGEQFF. The whole variable domain, remainder taken from reference TRBV7-2 and TRBJ2-1, is GAGVSQSPSNKVTEKGKDVELRCDPISGHTALYWYRQSLGQGLEFLIYFQGNSAPDKSGLPSDRFSAERTGGSVSTLTIQRTQQEDSAVYLCASSLHNGEQFFGPGTRLTVL.

V usage is TRBV18 and J usage is TRBJ1-4; no firm D call. The CDR3 consists of 13 residues. The germline V gene encodes CDR1 KGHSH and CDR2 LQKENI. The V and J ends lost 5 bases and 6 bases respectively, with 10 bases between them. The CDR3 DNA reads as TGTGCCAGCTCATTCAGCGCGGATGAAAAACTGTTTTTT. As protein: CASSFSADEKLFF.

The chain recombines TRBV7-3 with TRBJ1-2; perhaps TRBD1 as D (5 bases). Trimming left V 1 base short and J 7 bases short, with 13 bases between. The germline CDR1 and CDR2 sequences are SGHTA and FQGTGA. This CDR3 region has 14 residues. The CDR3: CASSLSPGNGGYTF. The CDR3 DNA reads TGTGCCAGCAGCTTAAGCCCAGGGAATGGTGGCTACACCTTC.

This chain connects TRBV6-6 to TRBJ2-5; 12 nucleotides line up with TRBD2. Trimming at V came to 6 bases and at J to 5 bases, leaving 22 bases not matched to a gene. CDR3 size: 20 residues. Germline V gene data show CDR1 as MNHNY and CDR2 as SVGAGI (reference sequence). The CDR3 sequence is CASSKYYPLQTSGGSETQYF. The CDR3 DNA reads TGTGCCAGCAGCAAATACTATCCACTTCAGACTAGCGGGGGATCGGAGACCCAGTACTTC.

The rearrangement links TRBV5-5 to TRBJ2-7; tentative D call: TRBD1 (6 bases). The germline V and J ends were trimmed by 0 bases and 3 bases, with 10 bases remaining between them. This CDR3 comprises 14 residues. CDR1 is SGHKS and CDR2 is YYEKEE in the germline V gene (reference sequence). CDR3 in DNA: TGTGCCAGCAGCTTGGGACAGGCGATCTACGAGCAGTACTTC. Protein product: CASSLGQAIYEQYF.

The chain recombines TRBV7-6 with TRBJ2-5, with a tentative D call TRBD2 (6 bases). With 1 base removed from V and 3 bases from J, the gap between germline ends came to 15 bases. Germline assignment: CDR1 SGHVS and CDR2 FNYEAQ. The CDR3 covers 16 residues. The DNA of the CDR3 is TGTGCCAGCAGCTTAGATCGCGGGGCACGGGAAGAGACCCAGTACTTC. Its protein is CASSLDRGAREETQYF.

The V and J genes are TRBV11-2 and TRBJ2-6; D may be TRBD2 (5 bases). V was pared by 10 bases and J by 1 base, with 14 bases between. The CDR3 runs to 15 residues. The germline gives CDR1 SGHAT, CDR2 FQNNGV. CDR3 in amino acids: CATGVLGSGANVLTF. Here the CDR3 DNA reads TGTGCCACCGGGGTTTTAGGTTCTGGGGCCAACGTCCTGACTTTC. Full variable domain (missing parts from reference TRBV11-2 and TRBJ2-6): EAGVAQSPRYKIIEKRQSVAFWCNPISGHATLYWYQQILGQGPKLLIQFQNNGVVDDSQLPKDRFSAERLKGVDSTLKIQPAKLEDSAVYLCATGVLGSGANVLTFGAGSRLTVL.

J is TRBJ1-3 and V is TRBV5-5; the D is unclear. This CDR3 is built from 13 residues. Trimming pared 10 bases from V and 2 bases from J, leaving 13 bases between. Germline V gives CDR1 SGHKS, CDR2 YYEKEE (reference sequence). CDR3 in DNA: TGTGCCTCGAACAGTCAGGCTGGAAACACCATATATTTT. Residues: CASNSQAGNTIYF.

This chain joins TRBV9 and TRBJ2-3; 10 nucleotides align to TRBD2. The CDR3 covers 16 residues. Germline V CDR1 and CDR2: SGDLS, YYNGEE. Unmatched junction bases numbered 6, after V lost 4 bases and J lost 1 base. The CDR3 nucleotides read TGTGCCAGCAGCATCACTAGCGGGATCGGCACAGATACGCAGTATTTT. Translation gives CASSITSGIGTDTQYF.

The chain recombines TRBV7-9 with TRBJ2-3; 8 bases are a match to TRBD2. Losses at the gene ends were 2 bases for V and 0 bases for J; bases not matched to a gene: 4. The germline CDR1 and CDR2 sequences are SEHNR and FQNEAQ (reference sequence). This CDR3 contains 16 residues. DNA of the CDR3: TGTGCCAGCAGCTTAATGGCTAGCGGGAGCACAGATACGCAGTATTTT. It encodes CASSLMASGSTDTQYF.

V gene TRBV10-3 combines with J gene TRBJ2-2; TRBD1 is a possible D gene (6 bases). V was trimmed by 5 bases and J by 6 bases, leaving 19 bases between them. This CDR3 contains 16 residues. Per the germline V gene, CDR1 is ENHRY and CDR2 is SYGVKD. The CDR3 loop reads CAISQTGTPDPGELFF. The CDR3 DNA reads as TGTGCCATCAGTCAGACCGGGACACCCGACCCCGGGGAGCTGTTTTTT.